The 8 T cell receptor beta chains in this list originate from one sample, sequenced in a study of blood T cell repertoires in COVID-19. Measured with immunoSEQ multiplex PCR; TCRdb has only the in-frame clones, and not every one. The sample carries 150,000 to 200,000 clones, around nine tenths recorded once. The sample was peripheral blood. The receptors shown here come from a woman aged 80 or older with COVID-19, enrolled during active disease.

The chain has TRBV5-1 and TRBJ1-2, with D possibly TRBD1 on 6 matching bases. V shed 4 bases and J shed 10 bases, with 17 bases lying between them. The CDR3 totals 13 residues. Per the germline V gene, CDR1 is SGHRS and CDR2 is YFSETQ. The CDR3 region is CASSPRDISVYTF. The CDR3 DNA reads as TGCGCCAGCAGCCCCCGGGACATATCGGTCTACACCTTC. The complete variable domain, with remaining parts taken from reference TRBV5-1 and TRBJ1-2, reads KAGVTQTPRYLIKTRGQQVTLSCSPISGHRSVSWYQQTPGQGLQFLFEYFSETQRNKGNFPGRFSGRQFSNSRSEMNVSTLELGDSALYLCASSPRDISVYTFGSGTRLTVV.

The V call is TRBV7-2, the J call TRBJ2-7; 9 bases are shared with TRBD2. CDR1 is SGHTA, CDR2 FQGNSA, per germline. Trimming cost V 5 bases and J 5 bases; bases outside gene matches: 13. The CDR3 has 16 residues. The CDR3 DNA reads as TGTGCCAGCAGCCCGACTAGCGGCCTTCTACTTGACGAGCAGTACTTC. Translating it yields CASSPTSGLLLDEQYF. The full variable domain, with the rest looked up from reference TRBV7-2 and TRBJ2-7, is GAGVSQSPSNKVTEKGKDVELRCDPISGHTALYWYRQSLGQGLEFLIYFQGNSAPDKSGLPSDRFSAERTGGSVSTLTIQRTQQEDSAVYLCASSPTSGLLLDEQYFGPGTRLTVT.

This clone was seen once. The V call is TRBV6-6, the J call TRBJ2-5, with 9 bases identical to TRBD2. Trimming cost V 7 bases and J 2 bases; bases outside gene matches: 8. The CDR3 is made up of 15 amino acids. Germline V gene data show CDR1 as MNHNY and CDR2 as SVGAGI (reference sequence). CDR3 residues: CASTYGLAGQETQYF. In DNA, the CDR3 is TGTGCCAGCACCTACGGGCTAGCGGGGCAAGAGACCCAGTACTTC.

The chain combines TRBV20-1 with TRBJ1-1; TRBD1 is a possible D gene (5 bases). V lost 8 bases, J lost 2 bases, and 9 bases lay in between. The germline V gene encodes CDR1 DFQATT and CDR2 SNEGSKA (reference sequence). The length of the CDR3 is 11 residues. The CDR3 region has the DNA TGCAGTAAAGACAGCAACACTGAAGCTTTCTTT. Protein: CSKDSNTEAFF.

The chain employs TRBV21-1 and TRBJ1-1. TRBV21-1 is deemed a pseudogene. CDR3 length equals 11 residues. DNA of the CDR3: TGTGCCAGCAATATGCGGGTTTCGGCTTTCTTT. Translation: CASNMRVSAFF.

By frequency in the sample, this clone is medium-sized. The rearrangement uses TRBV6-1 and TRBJ2-2; 9 bases line up with TRBD2. V gave up 2 bases and J gave up 6 bases; unmatched junction bases: 4. From germline, CDR1 is MNHNS and CDR2 SASEGT. The CDR3 runs 15 residues. CDR3 in DNA: TGTGCCAGCAGTGAATCGGCTAGCGGGGCCGGGGAGCTGTTTTTT. This encodes CASSESASGAGELFF.

The chain links TRBV5-1 to TRBJ1-1; the D is unclear. The V gene lost 3 bases and the J gene lost 1 base, with 7 bases spanning the gap. CDR3 length equals 13 residues. Per the germline V gene, CDR1 is SGHRS and CDR2 is YFSETQ. The CDR3 region is CASSSTPNTEAFF. CDR3 DNA: TGCGCCAGCAGCTCGACACCGAACACTGAAGCTTTCTTT.

This clone appeared a single time. This chain joins TRBV15 and TRBJ1-1, with TRBD1 matching over 12 bases. Losses at the gene ends were 5 bases for V and 11 bases for J; bases not matched to a gene: 12. Germline values: CDR1 LNHNV, CDR2 YYDKDF (reference sequence). This CDR3 comprises 15 residues. Written as DNA, the CDR3 is TGTGCCACCAGCCTTAAAGGGACAGGGGGCGCGTGGGCTTTCTTT. This gives the protein CATSLKGTGGAWAFF. Filled out from reference TRBV15 and TRBJ1-1, the complete variable domain reads DAMVIQNPRYQVTQFGKPVTLSCSQTLNHNVMYWYQQKSSQAPKLLFHYYDKDFNNEADTPDNFQSRRPNTSFCFLDIRSPGLGDTAMYLCATSLKGTGGAWAFFGQGTRLTVV.